This is a list of T cell receptor beta chains from one sample in a study of T cells of healthy individuals. From the 5' RACE reads, TCRdb called clonotypes with MiXCR, one entry per CDR3 protein. The table has about 96,000 distinct CDR3 sequences, approximately 18% seen once; the top ten hold roughly 6.1%. These receptors were taken from a human donor in good health. CDR3s include the opening cysteine and the closing phenylalanine or tryptophan. The D gene is left open where the match is weak. Some rows have no size entry. The others give once, few or many, or a class for an expanded clone.

j_call d_call cdr3_length v_call clone_size cdr3_nt cdr3_aa
TRBJ2-5 TRBD2 14 TRBV20-1 . TGCAGTCCCCAGGCACGGGGACTACAAGAGACCCAGTACTTC CSPQARGLQETQYF
TRBJ2-7 TRBD1 13 TRBV29-1 many TGCAGCTATAAGGGGGCGCTTATCCACGAGCAGTACTTC CSYKGALIHEQYF
TRBJ1-4 . 14 TRBV29-1 many TGCAGCGCAGACCCAACAGGGACTAATGAAAAACTGTTTTTT CSADPTGTNEKLFF
TRBJ2-1 TRBD2 15 TRBV2 many TGTGCCAGCAGATATAGCGGGCCATCCTACAATGAGCAGTTCTTC CASRYSGPSYNEQFF
TRBJ2-3 TRBD2 16 TRBV7-2 . TGTGCCAGCAGCAAGAGACTAGCGGGAGGTGCAGATACGCAGTATTTT CASSKRLAGGADTQYF
TRBJ2-7 TRBD1 15 TRBV3-1 . TGTGCCAGCAGCGTACAGGGGGCAGGATCCTACGAGCAGTACTTC CASSVQGAGSYEQYF
TRBJ1-5 TRBD1 15 TRBV6-6 many TGTGCCAGCAGTTACGACAGGGGAGGGGATCAGCCCCAGCATTTT CASSYDRGGDQPQHF
TRBJ2-2 TRBD2 15 TRBV29-1 . TGCAGCGTTGAAGATGCGGGGGGGGCCACCGGGGAGCTGTTTTTT CSVEDAGGATGELFF
TRBJ2-2 . 14 TRBV27 . TGTGCCAGCACCCAAAGGACGGGCACCGGGGAGCTGTTTTTT CASTQRTGTGELFF
TRBJ1-5 TRBD1 14 TRBV12-3/TRBV12-4 . TGTGCCAGCAGCGCCGGGACAGGGACCCGGCCCCAGCATTTT CASSAGTGTRPQHF
TRBJ2-1 . 14 TRBV6-2/TRBV6-3 . TGTGCCAGCAGTAGGGGGGCTCGCTACAATGAGCAGTTCTTC CASSRGARYNEQFF
TRBJ2-7 . 15 TRBV20-1 . TGCAGTGCTACTTGGTATTCTAACCGAGCTGACGAGCAGTACTTC CSATWYSNRADEQYF
TRBJ2-1 TRBD2 15 TRBV4-1 many TGCGCCAGCAGCCAAACTAGCGGGGTCTACAATGAGCAGTTCTTC CASSQTSGVYNEQFF
TRBJ2-1 . 15 TRBV9 . TGTGCCAGCAGCGTAGACAGGGGAGGATCCAATGAGCAGTTCTTC CASSVDRGGSNEQFF
TRBJ1-2 . 16 TRBV5-1 . TGCGCCAGCAGGAGAATTACGGAGGGACGTAACTATGGCTACACCTTC CASRRITEGRNYGYTF
TRBJ1-2 TRBD1 16 TRBV10-3 . TGTGCCATCACCCGGGGACAGGGCAGAAGCGGCTATGGCTACACCTTC CAITRGQGRSGYGYTF
TRBJ2-7 . 14 TRBV20-1 few TGCAGTGCTAGAGGGGTTGGGTATATCGAGGAGCAGTACTTC CSARGVGYIEEQYF